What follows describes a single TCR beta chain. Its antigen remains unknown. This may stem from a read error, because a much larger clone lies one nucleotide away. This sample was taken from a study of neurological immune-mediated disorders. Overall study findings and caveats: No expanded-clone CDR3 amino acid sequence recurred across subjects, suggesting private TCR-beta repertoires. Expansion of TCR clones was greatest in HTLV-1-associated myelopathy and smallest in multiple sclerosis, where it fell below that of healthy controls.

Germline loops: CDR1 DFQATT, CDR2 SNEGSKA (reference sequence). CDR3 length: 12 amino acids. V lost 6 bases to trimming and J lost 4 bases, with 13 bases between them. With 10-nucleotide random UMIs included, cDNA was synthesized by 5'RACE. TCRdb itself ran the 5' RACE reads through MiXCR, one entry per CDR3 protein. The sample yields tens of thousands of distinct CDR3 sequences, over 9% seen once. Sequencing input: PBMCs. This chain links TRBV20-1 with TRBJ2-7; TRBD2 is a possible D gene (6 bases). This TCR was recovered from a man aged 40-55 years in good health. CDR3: CSAQMGTYEQYF. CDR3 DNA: TGCAGTGCCCAGATGGGGACTTACGAGCAGTACTTC.